The entry that follows covers one T cell receptor (beta chain) sequence. Its antigen is currently unknown. These data come from a study of response to subunit inactivated influenza vaccine. Each CDR3 protein gets one entry after TCRdb re-called the RT-PCR reads with MiXCR. The table includes about 520,000 distinct CDR3 sequences, about 7.2% detected once. Germline CDR1 and CDR2: SGHVS and FNYEAQ. The V segment lost 5 bases and the J segment 0 bases; nucleotides outside the gene matches: 10. The CDR3 has 19 amino acids. Findings and limits, study-wide: Each seasonal influenza vaccination recruits few new T cells, the authors suggested.

The TCR was taken from a man aged 50-75 years who received an inactivated influenza vaccine. The source was PBMCs from blood, collected around 2 years after vaccination. The V gene is TRBV7-6, the J gene TRBJ2-2, with 12 bases identical to TRBD2. The CDR3 loop is CASSPLWTSGTSNTGELFF. The CDR3 DNA sequence: TGTGCCAGCAGCCCCCTCTGGACTAGCGGGACATCGAACACCGGGGAGCTGTTTTTT.